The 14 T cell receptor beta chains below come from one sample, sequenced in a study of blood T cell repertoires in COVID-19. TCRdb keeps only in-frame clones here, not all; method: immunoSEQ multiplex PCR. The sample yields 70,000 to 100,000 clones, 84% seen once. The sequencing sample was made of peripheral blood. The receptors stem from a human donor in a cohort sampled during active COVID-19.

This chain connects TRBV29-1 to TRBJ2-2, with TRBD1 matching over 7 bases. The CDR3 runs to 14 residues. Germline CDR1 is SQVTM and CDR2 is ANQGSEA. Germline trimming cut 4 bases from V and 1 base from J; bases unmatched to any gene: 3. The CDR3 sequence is CSVATGENTGELFF. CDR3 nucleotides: TGCAGCGTTGCAACAGGGGAGAACACCGGGGAGCTGTTTTTT.

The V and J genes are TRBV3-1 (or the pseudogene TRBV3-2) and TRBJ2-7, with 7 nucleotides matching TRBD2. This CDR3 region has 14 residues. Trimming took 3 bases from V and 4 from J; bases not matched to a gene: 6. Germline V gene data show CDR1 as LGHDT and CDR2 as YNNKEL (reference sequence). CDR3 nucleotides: TGTGCCAGCAGCCAGAGCTCTAGCGGATACGAGCAGTACTTC. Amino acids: CASSQSSSGYEQYF.

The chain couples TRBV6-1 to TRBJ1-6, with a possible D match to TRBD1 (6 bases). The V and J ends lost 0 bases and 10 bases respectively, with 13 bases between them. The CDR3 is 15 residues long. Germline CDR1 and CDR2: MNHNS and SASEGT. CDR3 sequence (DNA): TGTGCCAGCAGTGAAGCGCCCAGGGGCGACTCACCCCTCCACTTT. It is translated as CASSEAPRGDSPLHF.

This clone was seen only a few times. For the CDR3, the DNA is TGTGCCAGCAGTTACTCGACAGTTATGAGCACTGAAGCTTTCTTT. Translated, it gives CASSYSTVMSTEAFF. The genes are TRBV6-5 and TRBJ1-1, with D possibly TRBD1 on 5 matching bases. CDR1 MNHEY and CDR2 SVGAGI come from the germline V gene. The CDR3 runs 15 residues. V lost 0 bases to trimming and J lost 4 bases, with 12 bases between them.

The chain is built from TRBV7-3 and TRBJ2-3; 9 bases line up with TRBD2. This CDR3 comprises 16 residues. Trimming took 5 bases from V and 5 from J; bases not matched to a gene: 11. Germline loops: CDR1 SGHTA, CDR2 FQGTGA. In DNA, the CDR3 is TGTGCCAGCAGCCCTAGGTTAGCGGGAGTGGGAGATACGCAGTATTTT. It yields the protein CASSPRLAGVGDTQYF.

CDR3 sequence: CACSRASRNTGELFF. The CDR3 nucleotides are TGTGCCTGCTCTAGAGCTAGCCGTAACACCGGGGAGCTGTTTTTT. The chain is built from TRBV7-8 and TRBJ2-2; D is perhaps TRBD2 (5 bases). This CDR3 is 15 amino acids long. Trimming took off 11 bases at V and 2 bases at J, with 18 bases between the two ends. Germline CDR1 and CDR2: SGHVS and FQNEAQ.

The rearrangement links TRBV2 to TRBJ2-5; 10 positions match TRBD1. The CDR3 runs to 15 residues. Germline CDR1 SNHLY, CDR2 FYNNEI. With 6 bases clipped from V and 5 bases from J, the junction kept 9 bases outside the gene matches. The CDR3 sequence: CASRDRDRGRETQYF. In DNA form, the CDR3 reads TGTGCCAGCAGGGACCGGGACAGGGGTAGGGAGACCCAGTACTTC.

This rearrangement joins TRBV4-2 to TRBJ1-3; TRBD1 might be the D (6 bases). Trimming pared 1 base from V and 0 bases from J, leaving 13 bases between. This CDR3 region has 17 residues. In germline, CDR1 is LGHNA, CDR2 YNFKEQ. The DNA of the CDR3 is TGTGCCAGCAGCCAAGTAGGGGGGGGAAGCTCTGGAAACACCATATATTTT. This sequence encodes CASSQVGGGSSGNTIYF.

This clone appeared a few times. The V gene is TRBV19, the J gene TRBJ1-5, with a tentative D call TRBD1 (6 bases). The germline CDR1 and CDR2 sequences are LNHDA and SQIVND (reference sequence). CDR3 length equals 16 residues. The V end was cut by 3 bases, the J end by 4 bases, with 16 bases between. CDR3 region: CASSIVTGGLNQPQHF. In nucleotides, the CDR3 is TGTGCCAGTAGTATTGTGACAGGAGGTCTGAATCAGCCCCAGCATTTT.

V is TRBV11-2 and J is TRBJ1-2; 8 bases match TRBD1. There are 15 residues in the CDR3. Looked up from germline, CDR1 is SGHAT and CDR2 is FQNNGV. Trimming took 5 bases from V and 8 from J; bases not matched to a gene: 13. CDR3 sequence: CASSVVGTGTRGYTF. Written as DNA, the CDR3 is TGTGCCAGCAGCGTAGTGGGGACAGGAACTCGAGGCTACACCTTC. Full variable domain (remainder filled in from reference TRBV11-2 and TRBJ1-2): EAGVAQSPRYKIIEKRQSVAFWCNPISGHATLYWYQQILGQGPKLLIQFQNNGVVDDSQLPKDRFSAERLKGVDSTLKIQPAKLEDSAVYLCASSVVGTGTRGYTFGSGTRLTVV.

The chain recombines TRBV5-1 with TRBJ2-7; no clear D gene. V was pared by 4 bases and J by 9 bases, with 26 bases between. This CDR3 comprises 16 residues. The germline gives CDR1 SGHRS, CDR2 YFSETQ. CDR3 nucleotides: TGCGCCAGCAGCGCCTCACCATCGACGGAGCTACGGGTGCAGTACTTC. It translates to CASSASPSTELRVQYF.

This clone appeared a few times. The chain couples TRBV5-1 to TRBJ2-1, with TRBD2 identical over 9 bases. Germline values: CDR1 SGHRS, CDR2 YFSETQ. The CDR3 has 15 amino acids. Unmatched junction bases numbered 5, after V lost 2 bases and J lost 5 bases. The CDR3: CASSFGTSRDNEQFF. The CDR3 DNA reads TGCGCCAGCAGCTTCGGGACTAGCAGGGACAATGAGCAGTTCTTC.

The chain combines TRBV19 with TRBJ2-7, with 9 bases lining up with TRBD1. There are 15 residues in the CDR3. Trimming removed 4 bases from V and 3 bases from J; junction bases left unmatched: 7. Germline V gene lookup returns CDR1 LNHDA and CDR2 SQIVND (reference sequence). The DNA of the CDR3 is TGTGCCAGTAGTAGCTCGACAGGGGGGAGCTACGAGCAGTACTTC. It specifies CASSSSTGGSYEQYF.

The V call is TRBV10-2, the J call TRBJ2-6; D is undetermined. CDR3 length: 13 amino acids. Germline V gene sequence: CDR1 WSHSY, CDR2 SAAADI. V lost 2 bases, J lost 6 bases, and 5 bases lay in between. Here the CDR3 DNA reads TGCGCCAGCAGTGAGCCCTTGGCCAACGTCCTGACTTTC. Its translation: CASSEPLANVLTF.